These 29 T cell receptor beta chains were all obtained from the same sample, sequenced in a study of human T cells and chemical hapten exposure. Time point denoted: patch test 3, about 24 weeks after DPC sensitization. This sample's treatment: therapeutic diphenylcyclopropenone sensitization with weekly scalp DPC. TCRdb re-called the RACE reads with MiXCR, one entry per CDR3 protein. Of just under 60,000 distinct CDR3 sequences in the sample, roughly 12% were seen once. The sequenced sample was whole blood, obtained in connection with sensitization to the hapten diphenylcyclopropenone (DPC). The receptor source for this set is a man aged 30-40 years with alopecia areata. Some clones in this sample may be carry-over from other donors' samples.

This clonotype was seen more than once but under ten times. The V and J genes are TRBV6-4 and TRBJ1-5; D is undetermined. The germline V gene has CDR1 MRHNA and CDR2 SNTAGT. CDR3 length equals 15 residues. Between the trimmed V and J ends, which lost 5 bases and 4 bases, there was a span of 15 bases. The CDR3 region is CASSISIGANQPQHF. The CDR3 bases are TGTGCCAGCAGTATATCAATCGGTGCTAATCAGCCCCAGCATTTT.

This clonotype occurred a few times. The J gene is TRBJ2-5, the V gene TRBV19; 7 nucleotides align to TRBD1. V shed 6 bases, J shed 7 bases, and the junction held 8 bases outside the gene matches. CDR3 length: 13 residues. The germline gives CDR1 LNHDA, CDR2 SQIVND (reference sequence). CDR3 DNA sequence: TGTGCCAGTAGGGCGACAGGGCAGGGGACCCAGTACTTC. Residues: CASRATGQGTQYF.

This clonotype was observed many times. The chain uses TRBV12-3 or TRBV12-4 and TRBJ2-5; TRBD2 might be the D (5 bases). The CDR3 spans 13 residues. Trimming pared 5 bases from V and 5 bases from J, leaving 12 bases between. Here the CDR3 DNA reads TGTGCCAGCAGTGCCGCGGGTACGGAGACCCAGTACTTC. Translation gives CASSAAGTETQYF.

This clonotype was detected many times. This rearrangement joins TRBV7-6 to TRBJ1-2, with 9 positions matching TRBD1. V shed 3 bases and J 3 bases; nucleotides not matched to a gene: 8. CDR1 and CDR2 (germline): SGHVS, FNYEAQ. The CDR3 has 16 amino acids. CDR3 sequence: CASSFRQGDMDYGYTF. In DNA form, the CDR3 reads TGTGCCAGCAGCTTTAGACAGGGGGATATGGACTATGGCTACACCTTC.

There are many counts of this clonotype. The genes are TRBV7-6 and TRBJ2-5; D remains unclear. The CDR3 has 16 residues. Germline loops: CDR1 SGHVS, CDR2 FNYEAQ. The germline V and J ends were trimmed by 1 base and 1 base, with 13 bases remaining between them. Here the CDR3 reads CASSLVVRESQETQYF. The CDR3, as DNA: TGTGCCAGCAGCTTAGTGGTACGAGAGAGCCAAGAGACCCAGTACTTC.

This chain's CDR3 is CSVRGTGSNSPLHF. The DNA of the CDR3 is TGCAGCGTCCGTGGGACAGGGAGTAATTCACCCCTCCACTTT. The chain uses TRBV29-1 and TRBJ1-6, with 9 bases lining up with TRBD1. CDR1 and CDR2 from the germline V gene are SQVTM and ANQGSEA. The CDR3 is 14 amino acids. V shed 6 bases, J shed 6 bases, and the junction held 6 bases outside the gene matches.

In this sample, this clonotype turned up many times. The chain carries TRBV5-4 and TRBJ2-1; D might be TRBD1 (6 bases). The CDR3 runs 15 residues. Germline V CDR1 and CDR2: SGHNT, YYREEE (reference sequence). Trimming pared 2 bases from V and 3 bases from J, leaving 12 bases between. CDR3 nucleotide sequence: TGTGCCAGCAGCTTTGGTATGGGACACTACAATGAGCAGTTCTTC. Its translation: CASSFGMGHYNEQFF.

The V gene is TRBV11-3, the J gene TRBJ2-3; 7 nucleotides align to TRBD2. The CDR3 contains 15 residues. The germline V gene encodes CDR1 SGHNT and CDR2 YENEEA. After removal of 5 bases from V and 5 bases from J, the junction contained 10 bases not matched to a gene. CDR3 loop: CASSPLSGPGDTQYF. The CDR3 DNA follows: TGTGCCAGCAGCCCCCTTAGCGGGCCAGGAGATACGCAGTATTTT.

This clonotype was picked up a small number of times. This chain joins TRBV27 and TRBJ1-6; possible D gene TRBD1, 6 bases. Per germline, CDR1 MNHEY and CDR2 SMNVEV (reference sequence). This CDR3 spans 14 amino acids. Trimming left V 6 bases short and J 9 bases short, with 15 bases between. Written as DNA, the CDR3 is TGTGCCAGCAGCCGAGGGGGGGTAGGTTCACCCCTCCACTTT. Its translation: CASSRGGVGSPLHF.

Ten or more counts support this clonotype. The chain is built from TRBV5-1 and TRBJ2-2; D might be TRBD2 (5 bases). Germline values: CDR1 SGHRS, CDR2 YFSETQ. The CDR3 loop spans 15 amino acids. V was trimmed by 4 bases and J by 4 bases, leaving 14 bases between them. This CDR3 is CASSLALGGTGELFF. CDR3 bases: TGCGCCAGCAGCCTTGCCCTTGGAGGCACCGGGGAGCTGTTTTTT.

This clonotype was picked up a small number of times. In DNA form, the CDR3 reads TGTGCCAGCAGCTTGGCTAGCGGTCCCACAGATACGCAGTATTTT. This translates into CASSLASGPTDTQYF. This chain connects TRBV5-4 to TRBJ2-3; 7 nucleotides line up with TRBD2. V lost 0 bases, J lost 2 bases, and 3 bases stayed unmatched. Germline V gives CDR1 SGHNT, CDR2 YYREEE (reference sequence). The length of the CDR3 is 15 residues.

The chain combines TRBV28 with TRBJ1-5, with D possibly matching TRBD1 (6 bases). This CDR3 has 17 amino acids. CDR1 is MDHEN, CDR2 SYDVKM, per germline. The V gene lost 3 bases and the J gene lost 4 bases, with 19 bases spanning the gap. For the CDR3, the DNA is TGTGCCAGCAGTTTGGGCAGGGTAGGGGGTTGGAATCAGCCCCAGCATTTT. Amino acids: CASSLGRVGGWNQPQHF.

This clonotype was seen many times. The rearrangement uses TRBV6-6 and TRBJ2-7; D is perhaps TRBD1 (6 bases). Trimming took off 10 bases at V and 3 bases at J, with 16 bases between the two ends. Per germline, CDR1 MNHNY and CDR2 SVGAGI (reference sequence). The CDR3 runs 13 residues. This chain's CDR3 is CATGQFVGYEQYF. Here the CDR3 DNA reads TGTGCCACCGGACAGTTCGTAGGCTACGAGCAGTACTTC.

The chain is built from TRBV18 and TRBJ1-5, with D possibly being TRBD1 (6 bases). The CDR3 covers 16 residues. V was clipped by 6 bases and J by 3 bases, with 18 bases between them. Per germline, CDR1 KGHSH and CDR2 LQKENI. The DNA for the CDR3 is TGTGCCAGCTCCTCCTCAGGGGCAGGGCCCAATCAGCCCCAGCATTTT. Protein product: CASSSSGAGPNQPQHF.

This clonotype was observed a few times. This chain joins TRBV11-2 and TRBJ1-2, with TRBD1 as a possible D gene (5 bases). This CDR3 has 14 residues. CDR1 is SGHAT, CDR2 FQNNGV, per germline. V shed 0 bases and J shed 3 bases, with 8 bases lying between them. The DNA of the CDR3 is TGTGCCAGCAGCTTAGAAGCCAGGGACTATGGCTACACCTTC. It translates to CASSLEARDYGYTF.

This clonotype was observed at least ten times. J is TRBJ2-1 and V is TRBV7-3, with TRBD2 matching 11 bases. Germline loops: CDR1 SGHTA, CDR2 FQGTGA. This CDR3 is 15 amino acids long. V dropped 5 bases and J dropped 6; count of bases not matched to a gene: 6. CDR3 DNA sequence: TGTGCCAGCAGCCTGGGGCTAGCGGGGGGCAATGAGCAGTTCTTC. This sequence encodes CASSLGLAGGNEQFF.

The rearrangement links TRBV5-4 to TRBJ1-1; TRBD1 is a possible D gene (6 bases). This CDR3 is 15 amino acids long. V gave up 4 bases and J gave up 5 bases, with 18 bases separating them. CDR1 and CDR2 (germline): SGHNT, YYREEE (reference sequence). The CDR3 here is CASSRGRGAMTEAFF. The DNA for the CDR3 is TGTGCCAGCAGCAGGGGCCGGGGGGCGATGACTGAAGCTTTCTTT.

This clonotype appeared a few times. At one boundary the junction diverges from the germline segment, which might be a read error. The CDR3 region has the DNA TGTGCCACCAGCTCTGGGGCCAACGTCCTGACTTTC. Protein: CATSSGANVLTF. The V gene is TRBV3-1, the J gene TRBJ2-6; D ambiguous. This CDR3 is 12 amino acids long. The germline V gene has CDR1 LGHDT and CDR2 YNNKEL (reference sequence).

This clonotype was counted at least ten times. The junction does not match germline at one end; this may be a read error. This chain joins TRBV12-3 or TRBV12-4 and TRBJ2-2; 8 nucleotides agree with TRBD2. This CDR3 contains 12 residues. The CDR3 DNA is TGTGCCAGCAGTCCCCCAGGGACTAGTCGAAATTTT. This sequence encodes CASSPPGTSRNF.

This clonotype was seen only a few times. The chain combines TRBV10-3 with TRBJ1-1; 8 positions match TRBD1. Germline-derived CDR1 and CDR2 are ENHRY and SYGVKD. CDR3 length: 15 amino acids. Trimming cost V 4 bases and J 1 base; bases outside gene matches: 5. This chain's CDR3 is CAISVTGEGNTEAFF. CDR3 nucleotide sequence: TGTGCCATCAGTGTGACAGGGGAGGGGAACACTGAAGCTTTCTTT.

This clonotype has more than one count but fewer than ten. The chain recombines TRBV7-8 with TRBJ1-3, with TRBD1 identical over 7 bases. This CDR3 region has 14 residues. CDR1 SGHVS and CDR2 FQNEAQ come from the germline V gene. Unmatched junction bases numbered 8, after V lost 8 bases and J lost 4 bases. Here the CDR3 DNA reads TGTGCCAGCTCCCTACAGGGGACCGGAAACACCATATATTTT. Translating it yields CASSLQGTGNTIYF. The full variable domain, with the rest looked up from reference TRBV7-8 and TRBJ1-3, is GAGVSQSPRYKVAKRGQDVALRCDPISGHVSLFWYQQALGQGPEFLTYFQNEAQLDKSGLPSDRFFAERPEGSVSTLKIQRTQQEDSAVYLCASSLQGTGNTIYFGEGSWLTVV.

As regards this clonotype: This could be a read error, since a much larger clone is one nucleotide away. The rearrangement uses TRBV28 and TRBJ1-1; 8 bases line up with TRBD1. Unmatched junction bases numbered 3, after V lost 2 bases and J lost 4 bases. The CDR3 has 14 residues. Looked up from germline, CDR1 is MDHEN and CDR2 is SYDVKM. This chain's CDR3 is CASSLPTGGTEAFF. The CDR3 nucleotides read TGTGCCAGCAGTTTACCCACAGGGGGCACTGAAGCTTTCTTT.

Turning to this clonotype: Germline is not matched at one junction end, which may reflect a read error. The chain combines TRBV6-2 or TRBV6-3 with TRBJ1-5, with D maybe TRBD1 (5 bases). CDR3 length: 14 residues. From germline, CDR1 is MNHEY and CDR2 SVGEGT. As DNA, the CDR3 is TGTGCCAGCACCGCCCTCCGGGGCTATCAGCCCCGGCATTTT. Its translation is CASTALRGYQPRHF.

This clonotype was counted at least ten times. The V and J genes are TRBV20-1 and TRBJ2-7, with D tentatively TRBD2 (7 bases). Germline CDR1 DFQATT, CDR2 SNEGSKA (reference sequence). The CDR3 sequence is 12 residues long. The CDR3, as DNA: TGCAGGGTACACAGAGGGGGGGACGAGCAGTACTTC. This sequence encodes CRVHRGGDEQYF.

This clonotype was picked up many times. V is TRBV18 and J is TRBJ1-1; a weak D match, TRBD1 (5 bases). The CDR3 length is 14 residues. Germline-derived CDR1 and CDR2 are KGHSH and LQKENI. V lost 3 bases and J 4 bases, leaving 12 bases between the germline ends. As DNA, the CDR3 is TGTGCCAGCTCACCCAATCGGGGGGGCACTGAAGCTTTCTTT. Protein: CASSPNRGGTEAFF.

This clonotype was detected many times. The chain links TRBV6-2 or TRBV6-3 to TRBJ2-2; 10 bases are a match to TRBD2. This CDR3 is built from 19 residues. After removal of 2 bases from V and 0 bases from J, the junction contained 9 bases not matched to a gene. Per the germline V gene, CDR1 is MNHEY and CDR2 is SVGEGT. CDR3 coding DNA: TGTGCCAGCAGTTACCCCCCCCCTAGCGGGGGCGCGAACACCGGGGAGCTGTTTTTT. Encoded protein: CASSYPPPSGGANTGELFF.

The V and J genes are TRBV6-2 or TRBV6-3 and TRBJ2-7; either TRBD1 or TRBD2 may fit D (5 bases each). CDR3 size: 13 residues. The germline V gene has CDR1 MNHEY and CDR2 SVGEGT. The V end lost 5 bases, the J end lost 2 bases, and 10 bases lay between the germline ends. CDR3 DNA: TGTGCCAGCAGTCGGGGACGGGCCTACGAGCAGTACTTC. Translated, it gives CASSRGRAYEQYF.

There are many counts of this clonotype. The CDR3 protein is CASSGAAGDNSPLHF. In DNA, the CDR3 is TGTGCCAGCAGCGGGGCGGCAGGGGATAATTCACCCCTCCACTTT. The genes are TRBV7-2 and TRBJ1-6; tentatively, D is TRBD1 (6 bases). CDR1 SGHTA and CDR2 FQGNSA come from the germline V gene. Trimming cost V 5 bases and J 5 bases, with 13 bases left between them. CDR3 size: 15 residues.

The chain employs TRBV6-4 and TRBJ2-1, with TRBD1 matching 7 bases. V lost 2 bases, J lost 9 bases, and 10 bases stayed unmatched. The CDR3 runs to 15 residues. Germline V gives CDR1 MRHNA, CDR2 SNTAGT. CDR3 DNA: TGTGCCAGCAGTGACGGGAGACAGGGAAGGGTTGAGCAGTTCTTC. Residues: CASSDGRQGRVEQFF.